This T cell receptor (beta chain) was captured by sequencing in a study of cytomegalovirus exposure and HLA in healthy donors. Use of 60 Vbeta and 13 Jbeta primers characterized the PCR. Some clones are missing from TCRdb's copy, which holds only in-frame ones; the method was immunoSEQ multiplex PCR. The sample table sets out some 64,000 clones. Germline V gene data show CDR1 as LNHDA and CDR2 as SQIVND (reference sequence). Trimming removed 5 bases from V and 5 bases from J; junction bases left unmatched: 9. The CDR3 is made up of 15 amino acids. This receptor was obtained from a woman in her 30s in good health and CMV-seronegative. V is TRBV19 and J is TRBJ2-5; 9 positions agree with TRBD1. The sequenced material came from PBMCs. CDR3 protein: CASSQGDRAGETQYF. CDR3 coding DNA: TGTGCCAGTAGTCAGGGGGACAGGGCTGGGGAGACCCAGTACTTC. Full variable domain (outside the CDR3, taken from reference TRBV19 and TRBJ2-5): DGGITQSPKYLFRKEGQNVTLSCEQNLNHDAMYWYRQDPGQGLRLIYYSQIVNDFQKGDIAEGYSVSREKKESFPLTVTSAQKNPTAFYLCASSQGDRAGETQYFGPGTRLLVL.